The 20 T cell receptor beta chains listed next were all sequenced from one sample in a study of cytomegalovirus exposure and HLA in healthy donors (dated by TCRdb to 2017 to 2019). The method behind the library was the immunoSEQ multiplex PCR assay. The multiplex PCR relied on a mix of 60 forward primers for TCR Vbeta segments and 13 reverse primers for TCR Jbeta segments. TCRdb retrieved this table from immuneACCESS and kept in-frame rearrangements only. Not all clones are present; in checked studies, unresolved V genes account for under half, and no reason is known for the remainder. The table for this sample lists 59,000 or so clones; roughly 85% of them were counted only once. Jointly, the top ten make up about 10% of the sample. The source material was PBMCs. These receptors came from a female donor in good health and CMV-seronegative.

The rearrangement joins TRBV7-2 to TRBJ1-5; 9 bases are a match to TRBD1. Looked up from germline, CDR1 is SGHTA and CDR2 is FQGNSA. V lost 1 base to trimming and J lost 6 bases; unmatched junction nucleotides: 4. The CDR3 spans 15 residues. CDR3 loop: CASSLEQGARQPQHF. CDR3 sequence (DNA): TGTGCCAGCAGCTTAGAACAGGGGGCCCGTCAGCCCCAGCATTTT. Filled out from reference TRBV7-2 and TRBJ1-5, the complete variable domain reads GAGVSQSPSNKVTEKGKDVELRCDPISGHTALYWYRQSLGQGLEFLIYFQGNSAPDKSGLPSDRFSAERTGGSVSTLTIQRTQQEDSAVYLCASSLEQGARQPQHFGDGTRLSIL.

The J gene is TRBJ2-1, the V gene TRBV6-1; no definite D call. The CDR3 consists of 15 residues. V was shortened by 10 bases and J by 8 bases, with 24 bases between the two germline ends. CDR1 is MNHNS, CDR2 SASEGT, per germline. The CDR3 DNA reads TGTGCCACCTATCTCTTAGGCGGATGCTGCGATGAGCAGTTCTTC. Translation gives CATYLLGGCCDEQFF.

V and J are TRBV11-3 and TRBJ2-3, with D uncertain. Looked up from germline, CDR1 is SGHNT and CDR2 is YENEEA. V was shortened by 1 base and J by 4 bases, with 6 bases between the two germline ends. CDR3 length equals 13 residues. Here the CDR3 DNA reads TGTGCCAGCAGCTTAGGGGCCGCAGATACGCAGTATTTT. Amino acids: CASSLGAADTQYF. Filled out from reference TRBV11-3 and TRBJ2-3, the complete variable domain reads EAGVVQSPRYKIIEKKQPVAFWCNPISGHNTLYWYLQNLGQGPELLIRYENEEAVDDSQLPKDRFSAERLKGVDSTLKIQPAELGDSAVYLCASSLGAADTQYFGPGTRLTVL.

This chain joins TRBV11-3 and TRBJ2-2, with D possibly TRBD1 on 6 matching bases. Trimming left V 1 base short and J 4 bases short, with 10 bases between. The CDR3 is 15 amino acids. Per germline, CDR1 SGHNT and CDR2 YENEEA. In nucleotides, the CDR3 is TGTGCCAGCAGCTTAGTAACAGGGACCACCGGGGAGCTGTTTTTT. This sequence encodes CASSLVTGTTGELFF.

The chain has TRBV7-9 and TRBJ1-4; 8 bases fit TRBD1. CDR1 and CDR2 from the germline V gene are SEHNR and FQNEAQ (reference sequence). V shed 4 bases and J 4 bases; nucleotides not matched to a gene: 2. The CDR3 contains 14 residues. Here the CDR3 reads CASSSGQVNEKLFF. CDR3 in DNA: TGTGCCAGCAGCTCGGGACAGGTTAATGAAAAACTGTTTTTT.

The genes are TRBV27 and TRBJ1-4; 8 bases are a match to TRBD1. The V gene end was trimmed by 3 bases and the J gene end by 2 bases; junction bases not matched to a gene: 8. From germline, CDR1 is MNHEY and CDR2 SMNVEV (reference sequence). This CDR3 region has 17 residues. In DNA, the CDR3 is TGTGCCAGCAGTTTGCCGCCCCAGGGGGCGACTAATGAAAAACTGTTTTTT. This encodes CASSLPPQGATNEKLFF. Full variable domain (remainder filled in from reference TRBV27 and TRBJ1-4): EAQVTQNPRYLITVTGKKLTVTCSQNMNHEYMSWYRQDPGLGLRQIYYSMNVEVTDKGDVPEGYKVSRKEKRNFPLILESPSPNQTSLYFCASSLPPQGATNEKLFFGSGTQLSVL.

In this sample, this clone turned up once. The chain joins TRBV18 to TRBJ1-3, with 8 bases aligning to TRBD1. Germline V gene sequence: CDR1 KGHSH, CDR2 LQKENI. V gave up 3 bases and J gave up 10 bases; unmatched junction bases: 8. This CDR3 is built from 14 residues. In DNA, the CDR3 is TGTGCCAGCTCACCCGGGACAGGCGTAAAAACCATATATTTT. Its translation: CASSPGTGVKTIYF. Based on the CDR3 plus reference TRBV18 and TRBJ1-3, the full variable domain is NAGVMQNPRHLVRRRGQEARLRCSPMKGHSHVYWYRQLPEEGLKFMVYLQKENIIDESGMPKERFSAEFPKEGPSILRIQQVVRGDSAAYFCASSPGTGVKTIYFGEGSWLTVV.

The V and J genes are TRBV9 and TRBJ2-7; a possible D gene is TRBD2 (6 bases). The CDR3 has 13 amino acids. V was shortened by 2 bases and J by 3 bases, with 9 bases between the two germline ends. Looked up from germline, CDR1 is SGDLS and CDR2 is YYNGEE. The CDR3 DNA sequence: TGTGCCAGCAGCGTCGGAGGGGACTACGAGCAGTACTTC. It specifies CASSVGGDYEQYF.

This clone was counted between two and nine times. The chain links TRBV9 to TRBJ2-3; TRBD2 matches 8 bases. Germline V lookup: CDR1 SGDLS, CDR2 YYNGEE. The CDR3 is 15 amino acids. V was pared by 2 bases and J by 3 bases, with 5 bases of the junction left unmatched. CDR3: CASSVGGGPTDTQYF. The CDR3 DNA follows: TGTGCCAGCAGCGTCGGCGGGGGGCCGACAGATACGCAGTATTTT.

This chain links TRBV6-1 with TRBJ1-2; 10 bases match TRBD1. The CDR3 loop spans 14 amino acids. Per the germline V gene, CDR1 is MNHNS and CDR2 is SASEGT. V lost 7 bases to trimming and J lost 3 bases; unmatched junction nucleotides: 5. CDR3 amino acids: CASKRGTGDYGYTF. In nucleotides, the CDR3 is TGTGCCAGCAAAAGGGGGACAGGGGACTATGGCTACACCTTC.

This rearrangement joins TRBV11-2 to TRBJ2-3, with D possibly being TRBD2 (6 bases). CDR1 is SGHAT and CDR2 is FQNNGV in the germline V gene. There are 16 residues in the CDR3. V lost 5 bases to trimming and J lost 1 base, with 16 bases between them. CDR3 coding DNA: TGTGCCAGCAGCCCGAATAGTTGGGGGGGCACAGATACGCAGTATTTT. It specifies CASSPNSWGGTDTQYF.

The CDR3 here is CASMPGGLGDTQYF. The DNA of the CDR3 is TGTGCCAGCATGCCGGGAGGCCTGGGAGATACGCAGTATTTT. The V call is TRBV6-5, the J call TRBJ2-3; 7 bases are shared with TRBD2. CDR3 length: 14 amino acids. V shed 7 bases, J shed 5 bases, and the junction held 9 bases outside the gene matches. Germline loops: CDR1 MNHEY, CDR2 SVGAGI.

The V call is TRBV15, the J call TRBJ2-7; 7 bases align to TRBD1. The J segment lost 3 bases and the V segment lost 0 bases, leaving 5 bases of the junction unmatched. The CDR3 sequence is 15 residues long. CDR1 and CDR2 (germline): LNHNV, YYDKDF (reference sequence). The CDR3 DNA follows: TGTGCCACCAGCAGAGACCCCGGACAGGTCTACGAGCAGTACTTC. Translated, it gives CATSRDPGQVYEQYF.

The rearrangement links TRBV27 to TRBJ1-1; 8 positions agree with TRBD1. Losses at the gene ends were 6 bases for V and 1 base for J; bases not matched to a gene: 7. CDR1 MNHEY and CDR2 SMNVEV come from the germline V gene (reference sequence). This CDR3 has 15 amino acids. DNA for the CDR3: TGTGCCAGCAGCCGAGGGGACAGGCAGAACACTGAAGCTTTCTTT. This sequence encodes CASSRGDRQNTEAFF.

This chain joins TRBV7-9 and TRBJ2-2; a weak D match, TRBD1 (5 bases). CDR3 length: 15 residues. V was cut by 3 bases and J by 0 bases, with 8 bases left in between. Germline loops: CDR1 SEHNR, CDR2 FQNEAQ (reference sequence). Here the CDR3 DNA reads TGTGCCAGCAGCTTTCAGGGCGCGAACACCGGGGAGCTGTTTTTT. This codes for CASSFQGANTGELFF.

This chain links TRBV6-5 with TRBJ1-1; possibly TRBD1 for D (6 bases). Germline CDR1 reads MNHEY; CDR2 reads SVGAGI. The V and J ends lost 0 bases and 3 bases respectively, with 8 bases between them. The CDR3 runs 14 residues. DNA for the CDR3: TGTGCCAGCAGTTACTCGAACAGGGACACTGAAGCTTTCTTT. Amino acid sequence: CASSYSNRDTEAFF.

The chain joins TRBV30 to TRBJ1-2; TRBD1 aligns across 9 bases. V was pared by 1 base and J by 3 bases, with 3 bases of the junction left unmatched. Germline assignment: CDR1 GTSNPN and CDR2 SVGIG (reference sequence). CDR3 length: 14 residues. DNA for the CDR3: TGTGCCTGGAGTGGGGACAGGGCGGACTATGGCTACACCTTC. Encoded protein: CAWSGDRADYGYTF.

CDR3 protein: CASTISFAAGYEQYF. CDR3 DNA: TGTGCCAGCACCATCTCATTTGCGGCGGGTTACGAGCAGTACTTC. The rearrangement uses TRBV6-6 and TRBJ2-7; tentatively, D is TRBD2 (5 bases). From germline, CDR1 is MNHNY and CDR2 SVGAGI (reference sequence). This CDR3 has 15 residues. With 7 bases removed from V and 4 bases from J, the gap between germline ends came to 20 bases.

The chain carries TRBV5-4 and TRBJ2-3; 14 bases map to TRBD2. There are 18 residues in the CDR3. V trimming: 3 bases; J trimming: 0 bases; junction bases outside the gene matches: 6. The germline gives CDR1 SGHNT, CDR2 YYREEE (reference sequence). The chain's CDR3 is CASSSGLAGDLSTDTQYF. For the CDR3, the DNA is TGTGCCAGCAGCTCGGGACTAGCGGGAGACCTAAGCACAGATACGCAGTATTTT.

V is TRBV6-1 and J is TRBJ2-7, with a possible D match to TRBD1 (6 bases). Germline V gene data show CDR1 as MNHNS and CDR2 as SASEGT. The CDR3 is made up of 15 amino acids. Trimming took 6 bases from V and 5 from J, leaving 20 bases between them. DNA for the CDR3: TGTGCCAGCAGCGACACCCCGGACAGCCATAACGAGCAGTACTTC. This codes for CASSDTPDSHNEQYF.